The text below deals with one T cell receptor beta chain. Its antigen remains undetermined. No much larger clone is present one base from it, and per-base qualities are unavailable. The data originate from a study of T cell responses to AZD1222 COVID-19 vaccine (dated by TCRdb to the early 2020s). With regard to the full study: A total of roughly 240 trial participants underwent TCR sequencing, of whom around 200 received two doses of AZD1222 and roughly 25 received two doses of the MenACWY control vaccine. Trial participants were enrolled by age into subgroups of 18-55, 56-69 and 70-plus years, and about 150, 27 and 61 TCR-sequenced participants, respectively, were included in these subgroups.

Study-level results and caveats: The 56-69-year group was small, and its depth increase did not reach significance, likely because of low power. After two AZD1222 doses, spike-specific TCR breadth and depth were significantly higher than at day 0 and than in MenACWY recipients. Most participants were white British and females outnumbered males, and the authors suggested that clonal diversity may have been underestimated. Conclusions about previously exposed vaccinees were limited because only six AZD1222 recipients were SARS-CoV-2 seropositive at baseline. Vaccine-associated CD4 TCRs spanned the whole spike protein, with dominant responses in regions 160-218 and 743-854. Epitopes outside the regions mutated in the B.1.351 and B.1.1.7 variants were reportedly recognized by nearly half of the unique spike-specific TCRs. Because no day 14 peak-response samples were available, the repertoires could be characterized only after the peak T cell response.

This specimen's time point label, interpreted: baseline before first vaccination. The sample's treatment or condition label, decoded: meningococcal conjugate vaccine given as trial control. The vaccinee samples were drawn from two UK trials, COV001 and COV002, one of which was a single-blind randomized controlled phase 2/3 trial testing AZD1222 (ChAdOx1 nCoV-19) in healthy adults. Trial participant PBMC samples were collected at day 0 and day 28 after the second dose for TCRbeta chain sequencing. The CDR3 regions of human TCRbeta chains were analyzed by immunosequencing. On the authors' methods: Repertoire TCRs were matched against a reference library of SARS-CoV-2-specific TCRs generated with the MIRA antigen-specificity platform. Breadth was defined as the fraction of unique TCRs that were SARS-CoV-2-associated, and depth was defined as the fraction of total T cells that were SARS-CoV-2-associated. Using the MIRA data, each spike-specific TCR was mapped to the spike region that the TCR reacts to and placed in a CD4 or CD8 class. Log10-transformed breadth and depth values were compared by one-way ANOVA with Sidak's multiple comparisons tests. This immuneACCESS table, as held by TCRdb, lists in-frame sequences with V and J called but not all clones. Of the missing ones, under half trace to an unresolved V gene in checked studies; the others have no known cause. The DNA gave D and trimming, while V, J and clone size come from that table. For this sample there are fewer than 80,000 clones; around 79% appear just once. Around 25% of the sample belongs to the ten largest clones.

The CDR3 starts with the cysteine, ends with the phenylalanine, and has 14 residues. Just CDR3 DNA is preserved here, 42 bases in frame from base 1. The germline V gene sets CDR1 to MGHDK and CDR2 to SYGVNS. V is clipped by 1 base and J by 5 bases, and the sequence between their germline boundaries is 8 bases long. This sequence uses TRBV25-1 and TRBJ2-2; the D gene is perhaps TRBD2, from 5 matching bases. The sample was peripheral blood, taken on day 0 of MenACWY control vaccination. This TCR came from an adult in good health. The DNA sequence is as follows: TGTGCCAGCAGTGAATTGAGCGGTACCGGGGAGCTGTTTTTT. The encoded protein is CASSELSGTGELFF.